Given below is one T cell receptor (beta chain) in context. The record originates from a study of OX40 agonist ivuxolimab in advanced cancers. TCRdb's table, derived via immunoSEQ multiplex PCR, lists solely in-frame clones and lacks some. The table lists tens of thousands of clones, 80% to 95% of them singletons. V trimming: 6 bases; J trimming: 7 bases; junction bases outside the gene matches: 10. This CDR3 is 14 amino acids long. Germline V gene lookup returns CDR1 WSHSY and CDR2 SAAADI. The clonotype originates from an adult with an advanced solid tumor such as melanoma, head and neck, liver or kidney cancer. The rearrangement links TRBV10-2 to TRBJ1-2; TRBD1 aligns across 8 bases. Material: CD4+ or CD8+ T cells sorted from blood, obtained in a trial of the OX40 agonist ivuxolimab. CDR3 sequence: CASRGTGDKGGYTF. In DNA form, the CDR3 reads TGCGCCAGCAGGGGGACAGGCGATAAAGGTGGCTACACCTTC.